These 2 T cell receptor beta chains were sequenced from one sample in a study of CD8+ T cells in alopecia areata. The treatment: oral pan-JAK inhibitor, 5-10 mg twice daily. RNA extraction and reverse transcription yielded cDNA as sequencing template. Clones were sequenced by immunoSEQ multiplex PCR, and TCRdb holds only the in-frame ones, with some missing. The profile shows 150,000 to 200,000 clones, 51% of them singletons. This material consisted of CD8+ T cells sorted from blood, taken at approximately week 51, from a patient treated with tofacitinib. The origin of the receptors is a human donor with alopecia areata.

The J gene is TRBJ1-3, the V gene TRBV4-2; D is unresolved. CDR1 is LGHNA and CDR2 is YNFKEQ in the germline V gene. With 0 bases removed from V and 8 bases from J, the gap between germline ends came to 14 bases. CDR3 size: 15 residues. The DNA of the CDR3 is TGTGCCAGCAGCCAAGATCGGCCAGCCGTTCACACCATATATTTT. Its translation is CASSQDRPAVHTIYF.

The CDR3 loop is CASSPGRVYEQYF. The CDR3 bases are TGTGCCAGCAGCCCCGGACGGGTCTACGAGCAGTACTTC. The chain employs TRBV7-9 and TRBJ2-7; D is unclear. Germline CDR1 SEHNR, CDR2 FQNEAQ (reference sequence). The V end was cut by 5 bases, the J end by 3 bases, with 11 bases between. CDR3 size: 13 residues.